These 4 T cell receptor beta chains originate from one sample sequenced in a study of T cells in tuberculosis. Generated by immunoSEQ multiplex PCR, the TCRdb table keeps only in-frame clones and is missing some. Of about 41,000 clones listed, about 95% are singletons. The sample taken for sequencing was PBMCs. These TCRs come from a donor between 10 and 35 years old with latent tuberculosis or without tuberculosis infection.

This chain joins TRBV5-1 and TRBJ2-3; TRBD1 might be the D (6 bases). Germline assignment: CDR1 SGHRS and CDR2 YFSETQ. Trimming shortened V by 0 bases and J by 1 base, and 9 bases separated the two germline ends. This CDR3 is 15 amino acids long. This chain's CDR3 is CASSLAGDGTDTQYF. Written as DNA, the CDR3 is TGCGCCAGCAGCTTGGCAGGGGACGGCACAGATACGCAGTATTTT.

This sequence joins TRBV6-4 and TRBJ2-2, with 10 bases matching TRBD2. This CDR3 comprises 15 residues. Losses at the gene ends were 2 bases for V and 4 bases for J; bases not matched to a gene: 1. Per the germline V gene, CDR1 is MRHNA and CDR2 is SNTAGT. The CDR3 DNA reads TGTGCCAGCAGTGACAGCGGGGGGGCCACCGGGGAGCTGTTTTTT. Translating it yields CASSDSGGATGELFF.

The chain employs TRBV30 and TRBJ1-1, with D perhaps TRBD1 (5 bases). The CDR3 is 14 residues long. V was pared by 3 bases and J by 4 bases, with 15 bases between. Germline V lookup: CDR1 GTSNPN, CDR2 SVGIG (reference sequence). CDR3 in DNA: TGTGCCTGGAGCAACCCGGGGGGGGTCACTGAAGCTTTCTTT. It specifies CAWSNPGGVTEAFF.

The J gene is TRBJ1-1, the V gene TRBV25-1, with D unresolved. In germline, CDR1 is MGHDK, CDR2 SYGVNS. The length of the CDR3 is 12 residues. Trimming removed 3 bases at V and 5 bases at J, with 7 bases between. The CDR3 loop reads CASSDPGTEAFF. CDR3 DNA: TGTGCCAGCAGTGATCCGGGGACTGAAGCTTTCTTT. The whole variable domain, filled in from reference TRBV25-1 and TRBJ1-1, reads EADIYQTPRYLVIGTGKKITLECSQTMGHDKMYWYQQDPGMELHLIHYSYGVNSTEKGDLSSESTVSRIRTEHFPLTLESARPSHTSQYLCASSDPGTEAFFGQGTRLTVV.